This T cell receptor (beta chain) was captured by sequencing in a study of blood T cell repertoires in COVID-19 (TCRdb year 2020). Study-level background: The collaborator samples originated in the United States, Italy and Spain and spanned the acute and convalescent phases of COVID-19. The prospective study material was composed of cDNA or gDNA derived from T cells, B-cell-depleted T cells, or PBMCs. The dataset comprised deeply sampled blood TCRbeta repertoires from subjects exposed to, actively infected with, or recovered from COVID-19. A freely available public database, intended as a resource for researchers studying the immune response to SARS-CoV-2, is where the repertoires were released. The samples were drawn from two sources: the first 160 participants of the ongoing ImmuneRACE study, and 1,254 subjects contributed by 6 global collaborators. The sample metadata nearly always contained a de-identified subject ID, COVID-19 status, age in years and sex. Where available, HLA class I and class II types were obtained from metadata supplied by the sample provider rather than from assay-based typing.

From the cysteine up to the phenylalanine, the CDR3 has a length of 11 residues. The DNA shown is the 33-base CDR3, in frame from base 1. The junction carries 9 bases between V and J, which are trimmed by 10 bases and 3 bases respectively. The germline V gene supplies CDR1 MDHEN and CDR2 SYDVKM. TCRbeta CDR3 regions were amplified from genomic DNA using the immunoSEQ Assay, a bias-controlled multiplex PCR. In the source study's methods: Nucleated cell counts per sample were estimated from amplification of reference gene primers within the assay. Sequence reads were collapsed and filtered to measure the absolute abundance of every unique TCRbeta CDR3 rearrangement. For each sample, productive Simpson clonality was calculated as the square root of Simpson's diversity index over productive rearrangements. TCRdb carries this immuneACCESS record with in-frame sequences only. Its versions omit some clonotypes, under half of them owing to an unresolved V gene in the studies checked, with the rest unexplained. V, J and clone size were drawn from that table, and D and trimming were deduced from the DNA. This sample comprises 75,000 to 90,000 clones, roughly nine tenths of them detected only once. 1.9% of the sample rests with the top ten.

Beyond this particular receptor, the publication reports: The quantity of clinical and demographic metadata differed by source and by participant and was supplied without curation.

Details on this clone: Its antigen remains unidentified. Base quality data are lacking; no much larger clone is found one base away.

Each collaborating institution followed its own protocols to collect whole blood in K2EDTA tubes. For TCRbeta analysis, collaborator samples were shipped as frozen whole blood, as isolated PBMCs, or as DNA extracted from either sample type. The clonotype was recovered from a woman aged 45-60 years in a cohort sampled during active COVID-19. Sequencing was carried out using peripheral blood. Recombination joined TRBV28 with TRBJ1-1; a confident D gene designation cannot be given. The DNA sequence is as follows: TGTGCCACTGAGACATACACTGAAGCTTTCTTT. Translated, this gives CATETYTEAFF.